The present TCR beta chain was sequenced within a study of blood T cell repertoires in COVID-19. This CDR3 region has 17 residues. Trimming stripped 6 bases from V and 3 bases from J, with 24 bases between. Germline V gene lookup returns CDR1 SGHVS and CDR2 FQNEAQ. Libraries were prepared by immunoSEQ multiplex PCR; TCRdb keeps only in-frame clonotypes and omits some of them. This repertoire shows under 200,000 clones, 65% to 85% found once; its top ten account for 4.5% to 6.5%. The sequencing input was peripheral blood. The TCR comes from a woman younger than 45 with acute or convalescent COVID-19. V and J are TRBV7-8 and TRBJ2-7; a weak D match, TRBD2 (5 bases). The CDR3 bases are TGTGCCAGCAGTTTAACTAGAGGGATTACCATATTCTACGAGCAGTACTTC. The encoded protein is CASSLTRGITIFYEQYF.